Described below is a single T cell receptor (beta chain) sequence and its context. This specimen comes from a study of blood T cell repertoires in COVID-19. The data were produced by immunoSEQ multiplex PCR, yet TCRdb's version contains in-frame clones alone and is incomplete. The sample shows around 190,000 clones, 76% of them seen only once. Sample: PBMCs or T cells enriched from blood (not recorded which). This receptor was identified in a woman aged 50 to 60 with acute COVID-19.

This CDR3 is CATSDPQGKDYGYTF. CDR3 in DNA: TGTGCCACCAGTGATCCACAGGGGAAGGACTATGGCTACACCTTC. The genes are TRBV24-1 and TRBJ1-2; 7 nucleotides match TRBD1. This CDR3 is 15 amino acids long. Germline lookup yields CDR1 KGHDR and CDR2 SFDVKD. Trimming took 3 bases from V and 3 from J; bases not matched to a gene: 6.